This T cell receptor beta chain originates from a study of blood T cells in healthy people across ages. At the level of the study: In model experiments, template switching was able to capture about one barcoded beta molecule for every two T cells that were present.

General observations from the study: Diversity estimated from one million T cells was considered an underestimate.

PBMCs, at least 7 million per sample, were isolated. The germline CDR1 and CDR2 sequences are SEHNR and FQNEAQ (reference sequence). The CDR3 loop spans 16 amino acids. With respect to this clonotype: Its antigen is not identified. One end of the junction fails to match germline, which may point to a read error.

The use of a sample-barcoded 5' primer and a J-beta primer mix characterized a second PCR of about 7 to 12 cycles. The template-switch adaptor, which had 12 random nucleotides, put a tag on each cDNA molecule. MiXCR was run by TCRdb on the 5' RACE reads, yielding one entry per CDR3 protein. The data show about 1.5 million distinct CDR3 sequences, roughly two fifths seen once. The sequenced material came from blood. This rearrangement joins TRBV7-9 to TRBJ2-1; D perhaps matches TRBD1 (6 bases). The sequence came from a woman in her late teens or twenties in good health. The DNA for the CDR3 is TGTACCAGCAGCTTCCAAGGGACAAGGGCCCACAATGAGCAGTTCTTC. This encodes CTSSFQGTRAHNEQFF.